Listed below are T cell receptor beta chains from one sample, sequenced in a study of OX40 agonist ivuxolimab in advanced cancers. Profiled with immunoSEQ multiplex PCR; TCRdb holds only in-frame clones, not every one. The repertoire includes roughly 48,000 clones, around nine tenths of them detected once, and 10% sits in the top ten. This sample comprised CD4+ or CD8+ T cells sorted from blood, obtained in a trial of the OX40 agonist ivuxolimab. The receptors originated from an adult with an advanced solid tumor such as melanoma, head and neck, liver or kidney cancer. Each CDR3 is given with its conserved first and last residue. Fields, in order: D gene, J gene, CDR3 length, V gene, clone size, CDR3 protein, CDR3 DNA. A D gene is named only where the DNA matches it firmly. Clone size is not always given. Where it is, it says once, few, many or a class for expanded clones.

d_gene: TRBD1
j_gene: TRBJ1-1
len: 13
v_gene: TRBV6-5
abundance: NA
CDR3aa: CASSWQGGSEAFF
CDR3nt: TGTGCCAGCAGTTGGCAGGGGGGATCTGAAGCTTTCTTT

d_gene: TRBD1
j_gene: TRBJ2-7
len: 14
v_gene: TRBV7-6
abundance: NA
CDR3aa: CASSLEGDSYEQYF
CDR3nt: TGTGCCAGCAGCTTAGAGGGGGACAGCTACGAGCAGTACTTC

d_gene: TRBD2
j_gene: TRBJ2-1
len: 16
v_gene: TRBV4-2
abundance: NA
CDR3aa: CASSHPTSGNEGEQFF
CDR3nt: TGTGCCAGCAGCCACCCGACTAGCGGAAATGAGGGTGAGCAGTTCTTC

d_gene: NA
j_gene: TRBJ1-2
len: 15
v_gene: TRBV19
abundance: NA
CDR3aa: CASTSSWGSNYGYTF
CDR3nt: TGTGCCAGTACCTCGAGTTGGGGGTCCAACTATGGCTACACCTTC

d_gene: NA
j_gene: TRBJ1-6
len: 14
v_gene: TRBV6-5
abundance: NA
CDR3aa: CASSYRQYNSPLHF
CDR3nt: TGTGCCAGCAGTTACAGACAGTATAATTCACCCCTCCACTTT

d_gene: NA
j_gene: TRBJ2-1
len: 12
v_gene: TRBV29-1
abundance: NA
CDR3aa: CSVPRVGNEQFF
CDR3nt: TGCAGCGTTCCAAGGGTGGGTAATGAGCAGTTCTTC

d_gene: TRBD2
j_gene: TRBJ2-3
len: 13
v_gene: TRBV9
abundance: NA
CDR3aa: CAGSGGARDTQYF
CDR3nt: TGTGCCGGGTCCGGGGGGGCCAGGGATACGCAGTATTTT

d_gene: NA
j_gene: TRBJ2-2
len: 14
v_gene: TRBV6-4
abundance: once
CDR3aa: CASSPGESAGELFF
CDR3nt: TGTGCCAGCAGCCCAGGGGAAAGCGCCGGGGAGCTGTTTTTT

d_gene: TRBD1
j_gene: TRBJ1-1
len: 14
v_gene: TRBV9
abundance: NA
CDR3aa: CASRGEQGETEAFF
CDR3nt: TGTGCCAGCAGGGGGGAACAGGGGGAGACTGAAGCTTTCTTT

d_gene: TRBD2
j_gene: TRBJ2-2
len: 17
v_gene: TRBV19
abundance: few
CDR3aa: CASSIGSGRAETGELFF
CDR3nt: TGTGCCAGTAGTATAGGCAGCGGGAGGGCCGAAACCGGGGAGCTGTTTTTT

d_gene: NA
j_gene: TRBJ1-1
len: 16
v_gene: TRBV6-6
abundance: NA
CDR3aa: CASSYSPGPEGTEAFF
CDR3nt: TGTGCCAGCAGTTACAGCCCCGGCCCCGAGGGGACTGAAGCTTTCTTT

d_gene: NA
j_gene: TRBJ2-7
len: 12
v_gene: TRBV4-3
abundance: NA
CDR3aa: CASSDDSYEQYF
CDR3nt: TGCGCCAGCAGCGATGACAGCTACGAGCAGTACTTC

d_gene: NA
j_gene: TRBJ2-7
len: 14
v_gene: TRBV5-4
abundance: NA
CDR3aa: CASSQGLTSYEQYF
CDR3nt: TGTGCCAGCAGCCAGGGACTCACGTCCTACGAGCAGTACTTC

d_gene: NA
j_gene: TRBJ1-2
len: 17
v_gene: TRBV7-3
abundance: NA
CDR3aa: CASSSVGRAPANYGYTF
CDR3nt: TGTGCCAGCAGCTCCGTGGGGAGGGCGCCAGCTAACTATGGCTACACCTTC

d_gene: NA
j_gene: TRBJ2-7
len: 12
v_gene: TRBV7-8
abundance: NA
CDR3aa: CASSTRSYEQYF
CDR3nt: TGTGCCAGCAGCACACGGAGCTACGAGCAGTACTTC

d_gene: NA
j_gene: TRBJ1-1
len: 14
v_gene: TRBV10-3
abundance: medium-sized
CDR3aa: CAIASGRVNTEAFF
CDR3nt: TGTGCCATTGCCTCAGGACGGGTGAACACTGAAGCTTTCTTT

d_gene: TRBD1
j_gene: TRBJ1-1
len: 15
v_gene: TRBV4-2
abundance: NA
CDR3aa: CASSPDQGAGTEAFF
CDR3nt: TGTGCCAGCAGCCCAGATCAGGGGGCAGGAACTGAAGCTTTCTTT